This TCR beta chain was retrieved from a study of blood T cells in healthy people across ages. The CDR3 spans 13 residues. V lost 7 bases and J lost 5, with 14 bases in between. Germline values: CDR1 LNHNV, CDR2 YYDKDF (reference sequence). Through a sample-barcoded 5' primer and a J-beta primer mix, a second PCR was run for roughly 6 to 12 cycles. TCRdb itself ran the 5' RACE reads through MiXCR, one entry per CDR3 protein. The sample includes around 1,700,000 distinct CDR3 sequences, roughly 30% of them seen just once. V and J are TRBV15 and TRBJ1-1; no firm D call. The specimen was blood. This clonotype was sampled from a young woman in good health. In DNA form, the CDR3 reads TGTGCCACCACCCCGGGTTTGGGAACTGAAGCTTTCTTT. Translation: CATTPGLGTEAFF.